These 19 T cell receptor beta chains were sequenced from one sample in a study of metastatic and nonmetastatic thyroid tumors. With MiXCR, TCRdb reprocessed the PCR reads. This sample carries some 33,000 clones, about a sixth of them seen once, and the ten largest clones take about 4.6%. Every patient underwent thyroid surgery untreated. Specimen: blood. These receptors were collected from a female donor with papillary thyroid cancer or a benign thyroid nodule (not recorded which). Some clones in this sample may be carry-over from other donors' samples.

This clone was picked up many times. J is TRBJ1-2 and V is TRBV5-1; 9 positions match TRBD1. Per germline, CDR1 SGHRS and CDR2 YFSETQ. Trimming took 2 bases from V and 4 from J; bases not matched to a gene: 6. CDR3 size: 15 residues. CDR3 bases: TGCGCCAGCAGCTTTGGGGGACAGGGAGTCTATGGCTACACCTTC. This translates into CASSFGGQGVYGYTF.

This clone was detected ten times or more. The chain carries TRBV7-3 and TRBJ2-7, with 8 bases identical to TRBD2. This CDR3 has 15 amino acids. With 6 bases clipped from V and 0 bases from J, the junction kept 7 bases outside the gene matches. Germline assignment: CDR1 SGHTA and CDR2 FQGTGA. DNA for the CDR3: TGTGCCAGCAGTCCTACGGGAGGGAACTCCTACGAGCAGTACTTC. Translating it yields CASSPTGGNSYEQYF.

This clone was seen ten or more times. The chain couples TRBV5-4 to TRBJ2-7; the D call may be TRBD1 or TRBD2 (7 bases each). V dropped 3 bases and J dropped 5 bases, with 15 bases sitting between them. CDR1 is SGHNT and CDR2 is YYREEE in the germline V gene (reference sequence). The CDR3 runs 14 residues. CDR3 in amino acids: CASSSQGGYHEQYF. Here the CDR3 DNA reads TGTGCCAGCAGCTCTCAGGGGGGGTACCACGAGCAGTACTTC.

Concerning this clone itself: A read error may be the cause here, since a much bigger clone is one base away. V usage is TRBV2 and J usage is TRBJ2-7, with 7 bases matching TRBD2. The V gene end was trimmed by 7 bases and the J gene end by 4 bases; junction bases not matched to a gene: 19. The germline CDR1 and CDR2 sequences are SNHLY and FYNNEI. The CDR3 runs to 17 residues. Here the CDR3 reads CASTLLSGNAISYEQYF. CDR3 nucleotide sequence: TGTGCCAGCACTCTACTGAGCGGGAACGCGATTTCGTACGAGCAGTACTTC. The entire variable domain, with the rest obtained from reference TRBV2 and TRBJ2-7, is as follows: EPEVTQTPSHQVTQMGQEVILRCVPISNHLYFYWYRQILGQKVEFLVSFYNNEISEKSEIFDDQFSVERPDGSNFTLKIRSTKLEDSAMYFCASTLLSGNAISYEQYFGPGTRLTVT.

This clone was seen repeatedly, ten times or more. V gene TRBV5-1 combines with J gene TRBJ2-3; 11 bases fit TRBD2. J gave up 1 base and V 4 bases, and 5 bases lay outside the gene matches. CDR3 length: 16 residues. Germline-derived CDR1 and CDR2 are SGHRS and YFSETQ. The chain's CDR3 is CASSPGLAGRTDTQYF. The CDR3 coding sequence is TGCGCCAGCAGCCCCGGACTAGCGGGTCGCACAGATACGCAGTATTTT.

Points on this clone: A much larger clonotype is one base distant, so this may be a read error. In DNA, the CDR3 is TGTGCCAGCAGTTACTCGCCGGCAAGGGACGAGCAGTACTTC. Protein: CASSYSPARDEQYF. The chain couples TRBV6-6 to TRBJ2-7; D uncertain. CDR3 length: 14 amino acids. Per the germline V gene, CDR1 is MNHNY and CDR2 is SVGAGI (reference sequence). Trimming removed 0 bases at V and 5 bases at J, with 11 bases between.

As concerns this clone: A clone one base away is much larger, so this may be a read error. Lacking the conserved final phenylalanine or tryptophan, this CDR3 likely reflects a read error. The DNA is left out, because the CDR3 cannot be placed on it with certainty; the CDR3 is given as TCRdb lists it. The gene calls are TRBV7-9 and TRBJ1-4. Germline CDR1 SEHNR, CDR2 FQNEAQ (reference sequence). Ends included, the CDR3 has 9 residues. The CDR3: CASSLDRRR.

CDR3 protein: CASSQNGCGGAYEQYF. The CDR3 DNA reads TGTGCCAGCAGCCAAAACGGGTGCGGGGGGGCCTACGAGCAGTACTTC. The chain employs TRBV4-2 and TRBJ2-7, with 9 positions matching TRBD2. The CDR3 spans 16 residues. Germline V gene sequence: CDR1 LGHNA, CDR2 YNFKEQ. V was pared by 2 bases and J by 2 bases, with 7 bases of the junction left unmatched.

Comments on this clone: This clone may be a read error of a much larger clone one base away. The chain has TRBV7-6 and TRBJ2-6; possible D gene TRBD2, 6 bases. Germline lookup yields CDR1 SGHVS and CDR2 FNYEAQ. The CDR3 has 18 amino acids. With 5 bases removed from V and 0 bases from J, the gap between germline ends came to 17 bases. The CDR3 DNA reads as TGTGCCAGCAGCCCTGCGACTAGGGGAGGCTCTGGGGCCAACGTCCTGACTTTC. Translating gives CASSPATRGGSGANVLTF.

This clone counts as medium-sized. The chain is built from TRBV6-1 and TRBJ1-2, with 9 nucleotides matching TRBD1. In germline, CDR1 is MNHNS, CDR2 SASEGT. V lost 6 bases to trimming and J lost 4 bases; unmatched junction nucleotides: 3. The CDR3 is 13 residues long. CDR3 loop: CASRRQGVYGYTF. The CDR3 region has the DNA TGTGCCAGCAGACGACAGGGGGTCTATGGCTACACCTTC.

This clone showed up many times. V usage is TRBV7-3 and J usage is TRBJ2-1, with 8 bases lining up with TRBD2. This CDR3 comprises 15 residues. Trimming took 5 bases from V and 7 from J; bases not matched to a gene: 10. CDR1 and CDR2 (germline): SGHTA, FQGTGA. The CDR3 bases are TGTGCCAGCAGCCAAAACGGGGGGGCAGGTAATGAGCAGTTCTTC. Translation gives CASSQNGGAGNEQFF.

This clone has a count of ten or more. The chain joins TRBV20-1 to TRBJ2-7, with 11 bases lining up with TRBD2. The junction had 4 bases not matched to a gene; V was cut back by 6 bases and J by 3 bases. Germline CDR1 DFQATT, CDR2 SNEGSKA (reference sequence). CDR3 length: 13 residues. The CDR3 region is CSAVGTSGYEQYF. DNA for the CDR3: TGCAGTGCCGTCGGGACTAGCGGCTACGAGCAGTACTTC.

This chain uses TRBV3-1 with TRBJ2-5; possibly TRBD1 for D (6 bases). The CDR3 runs to 13 residues. Trimming took off 1 base at V and 4 bases at J, with 7 bases between the two ends. The V gene's germline CDR1 is LGHDT and CDR2 YNNKEL (reference sequence). The CDR3: CASSQVRGETQYF. The CDR3, as DNA: TGTGCCAGCAGCCAAGTCAGGGGAGAGACCCAGTACTTC.

Relative to its sample, this clone is medium-sized. The V and J genes are TRBV2 and TRBJ1-1, with D maybe TRBD1 (5 bases). The V gene's germline CDR1 is SNHLY and CDR2 FYNNEI. V lost 8 bases to trimming and J lost 5 bases, with 15 bases between them. The CDR3 runs to 13 residues. CDR3 loop: CASRSGGWTEAFF. CDR3 DNA sequence: TGTGCCAGCCGCTCGGGGGGGTGGACTGAAGCTTTCTTT.

This chain links TRBV4-2 with TRBJ1-4, with a possible D match to TRBD1 (5 bases). Deletions cut 0 bases from V and 7 bases from J, with 15 bases between. Germline V gene sequence: CDR1 LGHNA, CDR2 YNFKEQ. CDR3 length equals 16 residues. CDR3 nucleotides: TGTGCCAGCAGCCAAGAAGGGTGGGGCGGGGGTGAAAAACTGTTTTTT. Translation: CASSQEGWGGGEKLFF.

This clone was seen at least ten times. The CDR3 reads CSVEDRSRGYEQYF. The DNA for the CDR3 is TGCAGCGTTGAAGATCGGAGCAGGGGCTACGAGCAGTACTTC. The J gene is TRBJ2-7, the V gene TRBV29-1; the D gene is possibly TRBD1 (6 bases). Germline-derived CDR1 and CDR2 are SQVTM and ANQGSEA. V lost 0 bases and J 3 bases, leaving 12 bases between the germline ends. The CDR3 runs to 14 residues.

This clone was detected ten times or more. Within the sample, other DNA sequences also encode this same CDR3. The chain joins TRBV7-3 to TRBJ2-3, with 9 bases matching TRBD2. The CDR3 sequence is 13 residues long. V trimming: 5 bases; J trimming: 10 bases; junction bases outside the gene matches: 7. Germline V gives CDR1 SGHTA, CDR2 FQGTGA. Here the CDR3 DNA reads TGTGCCAGCAGCGCCGCGGGGGGGTCCGCGCAGTATTTT. As protein: CASSAAGGSAQYF.

As regards this clone: At one end, the junction sequence differs from germline, possibly due to a read error. This sequence joins TRBV13 and TRBJ2-1; 9 bases agree with TRBD2. The CDR3 has 19 amino acids. Germline V gives CDR1 PRHDT, CDR2 FYEKMQ (reference sequence). CDR3 nucleotide sequence: TGTGCCAGCAGCCGGAGACCAATTAGCGGGAGTTGGTCCTACAATGAGAAGTTCTTC. This sequence encodes CASSRRPISGSWSYNEKFF.

This clone was detected ten times or more. The genes are TRBV12-3 or TRBV12-4 and TRBJ1-2, with D possibly TRBD1 on 6 matching bases. The CDR3 spans 15 residues. Deletions cut 3 bases from V and 8 bases from J, with 19 bases between. The CDR3 DNA reads as TGTGCCAGCAGTTTCCGCCCAAACAGGGAGGAGGGCTACACCTTC. This sequence encodes CASSFRPNREEGYTF.